Listed below are T cell receptor beta chains from one sample, sequenced in a study of CD8 T cells in ankylosing spondylitis. TCRdb processed the 5' RACE reads anew with MiXCR; each CDR3 protein has one entry. The sample has about 220,000 distinct CDR3 sequences, 20% to 30% seen once; the top ten hold about 6.2%. The sequenced sample was blood, either unsorted or a sorted T cell fraction (not recorded which). The receptors here all came from a male donor with ankylosing spondylitis or in good health (not recorded which). The CDR3 runs from the conserved cysteine through the conserved F or W. Each record gives: CDR3 length, V gene, J gene, clone size, D gene, CDR3 protein, CDR3 DNA. D genes are given only for firm matches. Size values are once, few and many counts, or a class for expanded clones, and some rows have none.

15,TRBV5-1,TRBJ2-1,many,TRBD2,CASRPGAALAGEEFF,TGCGCCAGTCGCCCCGGAGCAGCCCTAGCGGGAGAGGAGTTCTTC
13,TRBV29-1,TRBJ2-7,-,TRBD2,CSVERTSGDEQYF,TGCAGCGTTGAAAGGACTAGCGGTGACGAGCAGTACTTC
15,TRBV12-3/TRBV12-4,TRBJ2-1,-,TRBD2,CASKQSGTPRGEQFF,TGTGCCAGCAAACAAAGCGGGACGCCTCGCGGTGAGCAGTTCTTC
14,TRBV15,TRBJ2-5,once,TRBD1,CATGQGEIQETHYF,TGTGCCACGGGACAGGGGGAGATCCAAGAGACCCATTACTTC
13,TRBV29-1,TRBJ2-7,-,TRBD2,CSVEEGAGNEQYF,TGCAGCGTTGAAGAAGGAGCGGGAAACGAGCAGTACTTC
19,TRBV3-1,TRBJ2-7,-,TRBD2,CASCNQFPSGSVSSYEQYF,TGTGCCAGCTGCAACCAGTTCCCTAGCGGGAGTGTAAGTTCCTACGAGCAGTACTTC
15,TRBV4-2,TRBJ1-4,many,-,CASSQDLGRGEGLFF,TGTGCCAGCAGCCAAGATTTGGGCAGGGGTGAAGGCCTGTTTTTT
14,TRBV5-5,TRBJ1-1,many,-,CASSLAGTNTEAFF,TGTGCCAGCAGCTTGGCAGGTACCAACACTGAAGCTTTCTTT
17,TRBV7-9,TRBJ2-1,many,TRBD2,CASSWGTSGNSYNEQFF,TGTGCCAGCAGCTGGGGGACTAGCGGGAACTCCTACAATGAGCAGTTCTTC
17,TRBV11-2,TRBJ2-2,-,TRBD2,CASSFPSGRWSTGELFF,TGTGCCAGCAGCTTTCCTAGCGGGAGGTGGAGCACCGGGGAGCTGTTTTTT
14,TRBV11-2,TRBJ2-3,-,-,CASSRAGTSDTQYF,TGTGCCAGCAGCCGCGCGGGAACTTCAGATACGCAGTATTTT
16,TRBV4-2,TRBJ1-5,many,-,CASSQDPQGGNQPQHF,TGTGCCAGCAGCCAAGACCCCCAGGGTGGCAATCAGCCCCAGCATTTT
14,TRBV12-5,TRBJ2-3,many,-,CASGLLDPGDTQYF,TGTGCTAGTGGTTTGCTCGATCCCGGGGATACGCAGTATTTT
18,TRBV20-1,TRBJ1-2,-,-,CSARAVAGLDSANYGYTF,TGCAGTGCTCGCGCAGTGGCCGGCCTAGACTCAGCTAACTATGGCTACACCTTC
10,TRBV6-1,TRBJ2-5,few,-,CASSDETQYF,TGTGCCAGCAGTGATGAGACCCAGTACTTC
13,TRBV7-9,TRBJ1-2,few,-,CASSWPGGHGYTF,TGTGCCAGCAGCTGGCCCGGGGGCCATGGCTACACCTTC
13,TRBV7-2,TRBJ2-7,few,-,CASSFLANYEQYF,TGTGCCAGCAGCTTTCTAGCGAACTACGAGCAGTACTTC
18,TRBV9,TRBJ2-7,-,-,CASSVGGRLAPQGLEQYF,TGTGCCAGCAGCGTAGGGGGGCGCCTAGCGCCCCAGGGTCTGGAGCAGTACTTC
15,TRBV3-1,TRBJ2-7,many,TRBD2,CASSRELAGRYEQYF,TGTGCCAGCAGCCGCGAACTAGCGGGACGCTACGAGCAGTACTTC
14,TRBV11-2,TRBJ1-5,-,-,CASSPAGRGQPQHF,TGTGCCAGCAGTCCTGCGGGGCGCGGTCAGCCCCAGCATTTT
14,TRBV2,TRBJ2-6,many,-,CASKGQAGANVLTF,TGTGCCAGCAAGGGACAAGCTGGGGCCAACGTCCTGACTTTC
15,TRBV20-1,TRBJ2-1,few,TRBD2,CSARLAGSSYNEQFF,TGCAGTGCTAGACTAGCGGGCAGCTCCTACAATGAGCAGTTCTTC
15,TRBV3-1,TRBJ2-4,few,-,CASSQPSGAKNIQYF,TGTGCCAGCAGCCAACCGAGTGGGGCCAAAAACATTCAGTACTTC
17,TRBV6-5,TRBJ2-1,-,TRBD2,CASSYRLAGASYNEQFF,TGTGCCAGCAGTTACAGGCTAGCGGGAGCTTCCTACAATGAGCAGTTCTTC
15,TRBV20-1,TRBJ2-6,many,-,CSARQGSSGANVLTF,TGCAGTGCTAGGCAGGGGAGCTCTGGGGCCAACGTCCTGACTTTC
13,TRBV20-1,TRBJ2-5,few,-,CSAALVRQETQYF,TGCAGTGCTGCGTTGGTGCGCCAAGAGACCCAGTACTTC
17,TRBV7-2,TRBJ2-1,-,TRBD2,CASSRVAELAGGNEQFF,TGTGCCAGCAGTAGGGTGGCTGAATTAGCGGGAGGCAATGAGCAGTTCTTC
16,TRBV12-3/TRBV12-4,TRBJ1-6,few,TRBD1,CASSERGGRTNSPLHF,TGTGCCAGCAGTGAGAGAGGGGGCAGGACTAATTCACCCCTCCACTTT
16,TRBV3-1,TRBJ2-1,few,TRBD2,CASSRTIAGGPREQFF,TGTGCCAGCAGCCGGACAATAGCGGGAGGGCCTCGTGAGCAGTTCTTC
11,TRBV20-1,TRBJ1-2,many,-,CSTTGPYGYTF,TGCAGTACCACAGGGCCCTATGGCTACACCTTC
15,TRBV20-1,TRBJ2-7,many,TRBD2,CSAKTYSGISYEQYF,TGCAGTGCTAAAACATATAGCGGGATTAGTTACGAGCAGTACTTC
15,TRBV28,TRBJ2-7,few,-,CASSRTSGTNYEQYF,TGTGCCAGCAGCCGAACATCTGGAACTAACTACGAGCAGTACTTC
15,TRBV4-3,TRBJ1-5,many,-,CASSQGAGLNQPQHF,TGCGCCAGCAGCCAAGGGGCAGGTCTTAATCAGCCCCAGCATTTT
15,TRBV7-2,TRBJ2-1,many,-,CASSLGGSYTGEQFF,TGTGCCAGCAGCTTAGGCGGGTCCTATACGGGTGAGCAGTTCTTC
16,TRBV2,TRBJ2-5,-,TRBD1,CASRARWTGGRETQYF,TGTGCCAGCAGAGCCAGATGGACAGGGGGGAGGGAGACCCAGTACTTC
13,TRBV15,TRBJ2-1,many,-,CATSRDSTPEQFF,TGTGCCACCAGCAGAGATTCCACCCCGGAGCAGTTCTTC
18,TRBV20-1,TRBJ2-1,-,TRBD2,CSALNPGRTSGYYNEQFF,TGCAGTGCCCTTAACCCCGGGAGGACTAGCGGCTACTACAATGAGCAGTTCTTC
12,TRBV10-2,TRBJ2-1,-,-,CASSESQREQFF,TGCGCCAGCAGTGAGTCTCAGCGAGAGCAGTTCTTC
12,TRBV11-2,TRBJ2-1,few,-,CEKGSIYNEQFF,TGTGAAAAGGGTTCGATCTACAATGAGCAGTTCTTC